The source of this TCR beta chain is a study of identical twins. Study observations and caveats: Diverse VJ usage suggested most zero-insertion clonotypes were not invariant T cells.

V lost 6 bases, J lost 0 bases, and 24 bases lay in between. This CDR3 is built from 20 residues. Concerning this clonotype itself: Its antigen is not identified.

A universal primer site arose from template switching, and cDNA bore unique molecular identifiers. Each CDR3 protein gets one entry after TCRdb re-called the 5' RACE reads with MiXCR. This table holds 550,000 to 800,000 distinct CDR3 sequences, just over 7% found once. These same data were also listed under a study on yellow fever vaccine responses in identical twins.

This clonotype originated in a woman aged 18-29 years in good health. The chain carries TRBV12-3 or TRBV12-4 and TRBJ2-6; D possibly corresponds to TRBD1 (6 bases). Sequencing was carried out using PBMCs. The CDR3 DNA follows: TGTGCCAGCAGCCAGCGTACAGGACAGACTCTTATCTCTGGGGCCAACGTCCTGACTTTC. It is translated as CASSQRTGQTLISGANVLTF.